This T cell receptor (beta chain) was identified in a study of blood T cells in healthy people across ages. This clonotype appeared many times. CDR3 length equals 16 residues. CDR1 is SGHRS, CDR2 YFSETQ, per germline. V dropped 0 bases and J dropped 0; count of bases not matched to a gene: 4. Primed by a sample-barcoded 5' primer and a J-beta primer mix, a second PCR proceeded for about 7 to 11 cycles. MiXCR was run by TCRdb on the 5' RACE reads, yielding one entry per CDR3 protein. The sample shows just under 900,000 distinct CDR3 sequences, under 35% of them seen only once. The sequencing input was blood. The chain employs TRBV5-1 and TRBJ2-3, with 7 bases identical to TRBD1. The sequence was collected from a woman aged 80 or older in good health. CDR3 protein: CASSLGTGTSTDTQYF. The CDR3 DNA is TGCGCCAGCAGCTTGGGGACAGGAACTAGCACAGATACGCAGTATTTT.